These T cell receptor beta chains were read from a single sample in a study of CD8 T cells in ankylosing spondylitis. TCRdb fed the 5' RACE reads into MiXCR, producing one record per CDR3 protein. The sample holds roughly 120,000 distinct CDR3 sequences; over 6.5% are singletons and the top ten take less than 15%. The sequencing input was blood, either unsorted or a sorted T cell fraction (not recorded which). Every receptor here comes from a male donor with ankylosing spondylitis or in good health (not recorded which). CDR3s include the opening cysteine and the closing phenylalanine or tryptophan. A D gene is named only where the DNA matches it firmly. Some rows mark clone size as missing; the rest say once, few, many or name a class of expanded clone.

d_call: -
j_call: TRBJ1-1
v_call: TRBV27
clone_size: many
cdr3_nt: TGTGCCAGCAGTTTTTCCCCAGGGATTGAAGCTTTCTTT
cdr3_aa: CASSFSPGIEAFF

d_call: TRBD1
j_call: TRBJ2-1
v_call: TRBV19
clone_size: many
cdr3_nt: TGTGCCAGTACACGACAGGGGGATCTCCCCTACAATGAGCAGTTCTTC
cdr3_aa: CASTRQGDLPYNEQFF

d_call: -
j_call: TRBJ2-5
v_call: TRBV4-1
clone_size: many
cdr3_nt: TGCGCCAGCAGCCAAGTCTGGGCCCAAGAGACCCAGTACTTC
cdr3_aa: CASSQVWAQETQYF

d_call: -
j_call: TRBJ2-5
v_call: TRBV12-3/TRBV12-4
clone_size: many
cdr3_nt: TGTGCCAGCAAGTCCCGCGGGGTAGAGACCCAGTACTTC
cdr3_aa: CASKSRGVETQYF

d_call: -
j_call: TRBJ2-2
v_call: TRBV10-2
clone_size: -
cdr3_nt: TGCGCCAGCAAACAGGCGGGGAACACCGGGGAGCTGTTTTTT
cdr3_aa: CASKQAGNTGELFF

d_call: -
j_call: TRBJ2-1
v_call: TRBV7-8
clone_size: many
cdr3_nt: TGTGCCAGCAGGAGCACTACCTACAATGAGCAGTTCTTC
cdr3_aa: CASRSTTYNEQFF

d_call: -
j_call: TRBJ1-6
v_call: TRBV5-6
clone_size: many
cdr3_nt: TGTGCCAGCAGCTTGGCCGGTGGGGTTTCACCCCTCCACTTT
cdr3_aa: CASSLAGGVSPLHF

d_call: TRBD2
j_call: TRBJ2-1
v_call: TRBV6-2/TRBV6-3
clone_size: many
cdr3_nt: TGTGCCAGCAGTTACTCCCCAACTAGCGGTCTTTACAATGAGCAGTTCTTC
cdr3_aa: CASSYSPTSGLYNEQFF

d_call: -
j_call: TRBJ2-1
v_call: TRBV5-1
clone_size: many
cdr3_nt: TGCGCCAGCAGCCCCGGGGACCGAGTCTACAATGAGCAGTTCTTC
cdr3_aa: CASSPGDRVYNEQFF

d_call: -
j_call: TRBJ1-5
v_call: TRBV18
clone_size: many
cdr3_nt: TGTGCCAGCCGCGGGGACATCAATCAGCCCCAGCATTTT
cdr3_aa: CASRGDINQPQHF

d_call: -
j_call: TRBJ2-2
v_call: TRBV11-2
clone_size: many
cdr3_nt: TGTGCCAGCAGCCTACGTTTGGGGTACACCGGGGAGCTGTTTTTT
cdr3_aa: CASSLRLGYTGELFF

d_call: TRBD2
j_call: TRBJ2-1
v_call: TRBV29-1
clone_size: many
cdr3_nt: TGCAGCGTTGAGGGGGTCGGGTCTAGCGGGATGCGGGATAATGAGCAGTTCTTC
cdr3_aa: CSVEGVGSSGMRDNEQFF

d_call: TRBD2
j_call: TRBJ2-3
v_call: TRBV20-1
clone_size: many
cdr3_nt: TGCAGTGCTGCCGGAGCGGGAGCCGATCTCCAAGATACGCAGTATTTT
cdr3_aa: CSAAGAGADLQDTQYF

d_call: -
j_call: TRBJ1-1
v_call: TRBV7-3
clone_size: many
cdr3_nt: TGTGCCAGCAGCCCCTTTCATGGGGTCAACACTGAAGCTTTCTTT
cdr3_aa: CASSPFHGVNTEAFF

d_call: TRBD1
j_call: TRBJ1-2
v_call: TRBV6-1
clone_size: many
cdr3_nt: TGTGCCAGCAGTAAAGACAGGGCCTATGGCTACACCTTC
cdr3_aa: CASSKDRAYGYTF

d_call: -
j_call: TRBJ2-1
v_call: TRBV25-1
clone_size: once
cdr3_nt: TGTGCCAGCAGTGAATCCCGGCCGATGCCCGTAATTCTTTACAATGAGCAGTTCTTC
cdr3_aa: CASSESRPMPVILYNEQFF

d_call: TRBD1
j_call: TRBJ1-5
v_call: TRBV4-1
clone_size: many
cdr3_nt: TGCGCCAGCAGCCAAGATCTGTCAGGGGGTCAGCCCCAGCATTTT
cdr3_aa: CASSQDLSGGQPQHF

d_call: -
j_call: TRBJ1-1
v_call: TRBV20-1
clone_size: many
cdr3_nt: TGCAGTGCTAGAATCCGACAGGTCAGGAACACTGAAGCTTTCTTT
cdr3_aa: CSARIRQVRNTEAFF

d_call: -
j_call: TRBJ2-2
v_call: TRBV6-5
clone_size: many
cdr3_nt: TGTGCCAGCAGTTACTCGAGCGGGCTACAGGGGTCGGGCACCGGGGAGCTGTTTTTT
cdr3_aa: CASSYSSGLQGSGTGELFF

d_call: -
j_call: TRBJ2-7
v_call: TRBV5-1
clone_size: many
cdr3_nt: TGCGCCAGCAGCTTGGATTTGCCAAGAGTGGTCTACGAGCAGTACTTC
cdr3_aa: CASSLDLPRVVYEQYF

d_call: TRBD1
j_call: TRBJ1-4
v_call: TRBV5-1
clone_size: many
cdr3_nt: TGCGCCAGCAGCTCTGGACAGGGTGGTGAAAAACTGTTTTTT
cdr3_aa: CASSSGQGGEKLFF

d_call: -
j_call: TRBJ1-1
v_call: TRBV20-1
clone_size: many
cdr3_nt: TGCAGTGCTAGAGATGGCTGGGAGAACACTGAAGCTTTCTTT
cdr3_aa: CSARDGWENTEAFF

d_call: -
j_call: TRBJ1-1
v_call: TRBV5-8
clone_size: many
cdr3_nt: TGTGCCAGCAGCCACGGAAGGGGTGGCACTGAAGCTTTCTTT
cdr3_aa: CASSHGRGGTEAFF

d_call: -
j_call: TRBJ1-2
v_call: TRBV7-6
clone_size: many
cdr3_nt: TGTGCCAGCAGCTTTGCAGGGGTGTACAACTATGGCTACACCTTC
cdr3_aa: CASSFAGVYNYGYTF

d_call: -
j_call: TRBJ1-4
v_call: TRBV6-1
clone_size: -
cdr3_nt: TGTGCCAGCAGAGGGGGACTGAGTTTTAATGAAAAACTGTTTTTT
cdr3_aa: CASRGGLSFNEKLFF

d_call: -
j_call: TRBJ2-3
v_call: TRBV20-1
clone_size: many
cdr3_nt: TGCAGCCCCGGGGGCGGGGGCACAGATACGCAGTATTTT
cdr3_aa: CSPGGGGTDTQYF

d_call: TRBD1
j_call: TRBJ1-1
v_call: TRBV20-1
clone_size: many
cdr3_nt: TGCAGTGCGGGGACAGGGCAGAACACTGAAGCTTTCTTT
cdr3_aa: CSAGTGQNTEAFF

d_call: -
j_call: TRBJ2-1
v_call: TRBV4-3
clone_size: many
cdr3_nt: TGCGCCAGCAGCCAAGATTTCGGGAACAAAGAGCAGTTCTTC
cdr3_aa: CASSQDFGNKEQFF

d_call: TRBD1
j_call: TRBJ1-1
v_call: TRBV12-3/TRBV12-4
clone_size: -
cdr3_nt: TGTGCCAGCAGATCAAGACAGGGGGAAAGTTTTGAGGAAGCTTTCTTT
cdr3_aa: CASRSRQGESFEEAFF